This T cell receptor (beta chain) stems from a study of T cells in Graves' hyperthyroidism and ophthalmopathy. Overall study results and limits: Model-based prediction identified ophthalmopathy a median 6.5 months prior to its onset.

The J segment lost 3 bases and the V segment lost 5 bases, leaving 7 bases of the junction unmatched. The CDR3 covers 15 residues. Germline CDR1 is SGHTA and CDR2 is FQGNSA. Amplified TCR beta CDR3 regions derived from RNA transcripts. During a first-round RT-PCR of the TCR CDR3, the HTBI primer set was used. TCRdb reprocessed the multiplex PCR reads via MiXCR and lists one record per CDR3 protein. The table shows about 740,000 distinct CDR3 sequences, with approximately 15% occurring only once. This clonotype showed up many times. The antigen is unknown. The sequencing sample was made of blood. The clonotype was recovered from a woman under 30 with Graves' hyperthyroidism. V usage is TRBV7-2 and J usage is TRBJ2-7; 10 positions agree with TRBD2. The CDR3 is CASSLSGRADYEQYF. DNA of the CDR3: TGTGCCAGCAGCCTAAGCGGGAGGGCCGACTACGAGCAGTACTTC.